The TCR beta chain under discussion was sequenced for a study of identical twins. Study results and limitations: Models underpredicted monozygotic twin sharing of out-of-frame TCR alpha. Where beta out-of-frame sequences were concerned, excess twin sharing was weaker.

TCRdb fed the 5' RACE reads into MiXCR, producing one record per CDR3 protein. Among 350,000 to 500,000 distinct CDR3 sequences, around 20% were seen once, and the ten largest hold 9% to 15%. Germline V gene sequence: CDR1 SGHTA, CDR2 FQGNSA. The trim removed 5 bases at V and 4 bases at J, leaving 7 bases unmatched. The CDR3 has 15 residues. Worth noting for this clonotype: Its specificity is unknown.

This TCR was recovered from a man aged 45 to 65 in good health. The sample taken for sequencing was naive T cells sorted from blood. The chain uses TRBV7-2 and TRBJ2-1, with 8 bases that match TRBD1. Written as DNA, the CDR3 is TGTGCCAGCAGCCCAAGGACAGGGACTTACAATGAGCAGTTCTTC. It specifies CASSPRTGTYNEQFF.